The clone carrying this T cell receptor (beta chain) has ten or more counts. Its target is not known. This specimen belongs to a study of T-cell reconstitution after alpha-beta-depleted transplantation in children. The study's findings and limits: Several hundred expanded graft clones reportedly gave rise to the alpha-beta T cells present about two months after transplant. After one year, T-cell counts and TCRbeta diversity mostly came from new T cells. There were some patients whose high TCRbeta diversity at day 60 came from surviving recipient T cells and thymic progenitors.

Molecular barcoding with unique molecular identifiers was used for the TCRbeta library. TCRdb reanalysed the PCR reads using MiXCR and keeps one entry per CDR3 protein. The table includes about 200,000 distinct CDR3 sequences, approximately 6.9% detected once. The germline CDR1 and CDR2 sequences are SGHRS and YFSETQ. V lost 2 bases and J lost 1, with 7 bases in between. CDR3 length equals 13 residues. The sequenced sample was PBMCs, obtained before TCRalphabeta/CD19-depleted stem cell transplant. This clonotype was obtained from a boy aged 2-9 years with acute lymphoblastic leukemia, due to receive a stem cell transplant. The chain links TRBV5-1 to TRBJ2-7; tentatively, D is TRBD1 (6 bases). The CDR3 sequence is CASSFQGSYEQYF. In DNA, the CDR3 is TGCGCCAGCAGCTTTCAGGGGTCCTACGAGCAGTACTTC.